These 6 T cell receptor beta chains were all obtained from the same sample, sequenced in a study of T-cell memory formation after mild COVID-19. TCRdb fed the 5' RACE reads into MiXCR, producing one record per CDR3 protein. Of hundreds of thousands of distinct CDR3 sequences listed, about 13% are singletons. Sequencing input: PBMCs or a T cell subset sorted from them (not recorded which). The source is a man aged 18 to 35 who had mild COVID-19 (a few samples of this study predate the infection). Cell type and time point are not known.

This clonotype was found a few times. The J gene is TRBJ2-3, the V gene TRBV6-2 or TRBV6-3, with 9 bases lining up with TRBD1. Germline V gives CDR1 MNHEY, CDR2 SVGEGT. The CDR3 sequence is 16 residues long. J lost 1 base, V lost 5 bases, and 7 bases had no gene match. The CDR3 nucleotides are TGTGCCAGCAGTGCCCTGACAGGGGGGCGCACAGATACGCAGTATTTT. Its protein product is CASSALTGGRTDTQYF.

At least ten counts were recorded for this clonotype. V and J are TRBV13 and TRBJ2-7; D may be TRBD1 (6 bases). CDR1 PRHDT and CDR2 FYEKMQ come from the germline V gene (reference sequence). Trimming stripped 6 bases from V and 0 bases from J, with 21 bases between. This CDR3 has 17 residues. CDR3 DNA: TGTGCCAGCAGTTTCGGACTGACAGGTTCGAGCTCCTACGAGCAGTACTTC. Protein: CASSFGLTGSSSYEQYF.

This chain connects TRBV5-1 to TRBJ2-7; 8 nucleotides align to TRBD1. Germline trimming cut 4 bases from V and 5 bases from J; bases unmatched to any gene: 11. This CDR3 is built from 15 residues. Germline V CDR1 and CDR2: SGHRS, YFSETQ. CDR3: CASSIRNRGDHEQYF. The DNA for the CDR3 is TGCGCCAGCAGCATCCGGAACAGGGGGGACCACGAGCAGTACTTC.

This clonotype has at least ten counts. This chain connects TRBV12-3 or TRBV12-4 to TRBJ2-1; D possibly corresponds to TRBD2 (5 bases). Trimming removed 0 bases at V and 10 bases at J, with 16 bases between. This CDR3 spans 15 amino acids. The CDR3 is CASSLAAPRGLEQFF. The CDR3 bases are TGTGCCAGCAGTTTAGCGGCCCCCCGCGGGCTGGAGCAGTTCTTC.

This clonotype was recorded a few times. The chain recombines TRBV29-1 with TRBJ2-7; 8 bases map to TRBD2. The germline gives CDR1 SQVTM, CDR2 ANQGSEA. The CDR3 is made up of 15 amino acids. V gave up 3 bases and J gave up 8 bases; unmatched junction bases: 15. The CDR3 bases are TGCAGCGTTGACGGGTTCCCGGGGACGGGGGGGAAGCAGTACTTC. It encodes CSVDGFPGTGGKQYF.

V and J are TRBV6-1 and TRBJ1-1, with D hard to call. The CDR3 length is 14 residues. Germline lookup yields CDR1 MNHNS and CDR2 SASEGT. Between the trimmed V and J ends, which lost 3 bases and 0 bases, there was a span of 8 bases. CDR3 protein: CASSDGLMNTEAFF. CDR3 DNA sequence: TGTGCCAGCAGTGATGGGCTTATGAACACTGAAGCTTTCTTT.